Presented here are 10 T cell receptor beta chains from one specimen sequenced in a study of lymphopenia after photon versus proton radiotherapy. Clones were sequenced by immunoSEQ multiplex PCR, and TCRdb holds only the in-frame ones, with some missing. The sample lists approximately 20,000 clones; around nine tenths were seen once. The sample was peripheral blood, taken from a patient treated with photon-based radiotherapy. Every receptor here comes from a man in his 60s with pancreatic cancer.

The chain uses TRBV6-6 and TRBJ2-5; either TRBD1 or TRBD2 may supply D (6 bases each). V was trimmed by 5 bases and J by 2 bases, leaving 15 bases between them. Germline V gene lookup returns CDR1 MNHNY and CDR2 SVGAGI (reference sequence). This CDR3 spans 15 amino acids. The CDR3 protein is CASSPWGAGQETQYF. The CDR3 DNA sequence: TGTGCCAGCAGTCCCTGGGGGGCTGGACAAGAGACCCAGTACTTC.

The chain uses TRBV9 and TRBJ2-7; perhaps TRBD2 as D (6 bases). Germline CDR1 SGDLS, CDR2 YYNGEE. This CDR3 has 14 residues. The germline V and J ends were trimmed by 3 bases and 3 bases, with 13 bases remaining between them. This chain's CDR3 is CASSARDLFYEQYF. In nucleotides, the CDR3 is TGTGCCAGCAGCGCCCGGGACTTGTTCTACGAGCAGTACTTC.

This chain uses TRBV7-9 with TRBJ1-5, with D uncertain. The germline V gene encodes CDR1 SEHNR and CDR2 FQNEAQ (reference sequence). The CDR3 spans 12 residues. V was pared by 3 bases and J by 9 bases, with 9 bases between. The CDR3 DNA is TGTGCCAGCAGCTTTACTGCGGGGCCCCAGCATTTT. Residues: CASSFTAGPQHF. The full variable domain, in which reference TRBV7-9 and TRBJ1-5 provide the parts outside the CDR3, is DTGVSQNPRHKITKRGQNVTFRCDPISEHNRLYWYRQTLGQGPEFLTYFQNEAQLEKSRLLSDRFSAERPKGSFSTLEIQRTEQGDSAMYLCASSFTAGPQHFGDGTRLSIL.

This chain joins TRBV7-2 and TRBJ2-3; TRBD2 aligns across 7 bases. There are 15 residues in the CDR3. Looked up from germline, CDR1 is SGHTA and CDR2 is FQGNSA. The V and J ends lost 3 bases and 2 bases, in that order; junction bases with no gene match: 5. The DNA for the CDR3 is TGTGCCAGCAGCTTCGGGCGGGGGTTCACAGATACGCAGTATTTT. Translation gives CASSFGRGFTDTQYF.

V usage is TRBV5-1 and J usage is TRBJ2-5, with 8 bases lining up with TRBD2. Germline values: CDR1 SGHRS, CDR2 YFSETQ. The length of the CDR3 is 15 residues. The V segment lost 4 bases and the J segment 3 bases; nucleotides outside the gene matches: 8. The CDR3 region has the DNA TGCGCCAGCAGCCCTCTGAGCGGGGGCAAAGAGACCCAGTACTTC. Residues: CASSPLSGGKETQYF.

The sample holds one count of this clone. The J gene is TRBJ2-3, the V gene TRBV7-3; D is unclear. Germline V gene sequence: CDR1 SGHTA, CDR2 FQGTGA. Trimming pared 1 base from V and 6 bases from J, leaving 8 bases between. This CDR3 is built from 13 residues. CDR3 bases: TGTGCCAGCAGCTTAAACCCATCGGATACGCAGTATTTT. Amino acid sequence: CASSLNPSDTQYF.

The CDR3: CASSLTGSGTEAFF. DNA for the CDR3: TGTGCCAGCAGCTTAACAGGATCGGGCACTGAAGCTTTCTTT. V and J are TRBV7-3 and TRBJ1-1; D is unclear. This CDR3 comprises 14 residues. Trimming removed 0 bases at V and 4 bases at J, with 9 bases between. Per the germline V gene, CDR1 is SGHTA and CDR2 is FQGTGA.

J is TRBJ1-1 and V is TRBV5-6, with TRBD1 matching over 10 bases. Germline values: CDR1 SGHDT, CDR2 YYEEEE. Trimming removed 0 bases from V and 4 bases from J; junction bases left unmatched: 3. The CDR3 covers 15 residues. The CDR3 region is CASSLGWTGGTEAFF. The CDR3, as DNA: TGTGCCAGCAGCTTGGGATGGACAGGGGGCACTGAAGCTTTCTTT.

The genes are TRBV20-1 and TRBJ1-1; the D is unclear. CDR1 and CDR2 from the germline V gene are DFQATT and SNEGSKA (reference sequence). The CDR3 is made up of 10 amino acids. V gave up 6 bases and J gave up 4 bases, with 6 bases separating them. The CDR3 DNA reads as TGCAGTGCGAGGGCCACTGAAGCTTTCTTT. It is translated as CSARATEAFF.

The CDR3 sequence is CAKTTTGYGYTF. The DNA for the CDR3 is TGTGCCAAGACGACGACCGGCTATGGCTACACCTTC. The genes are TRBV7-2 and TRBJ1-2; D is undetermined. This CDR3 has 12 amino acids. V was pared by 10 bases and J by 4 bases, with 13 bases between. From germline, CDR1 is SGHTA and CDR2 FQGNSA.